This TCR beta chain was sequenced in a study of shared clonotypes between healthy human individuals. Data came from immunoSEQ multiplex PCR; TCRdb stores just in-frame clones and leaves some out. The table includes under 2,000,000 clones, 85% to 95% detected once. The naive CD8 fraction comprised CD45RO-negative cells positively selected for CCR7 and excluded terminally differentiated effector memory CD45RA+ cells. With 6 bases removed from V and 2 bases from J, the gap between germline ends came to 13 bases. CDR1 and CDR2 from the germline V gene are MDHEN and SYDVKM. CDR3 length: 15 amino acids. Sequenced input: naive CD8+ T cells sorted from blood. This sequence was found in a man aged 18 to 29 in good health. The chain is built from TRBV28 and TRBJ1-4; D ambiguous. CDR3 protein: CASSDPGGTNEKLFF. In DNA, the CDR3 is TGTGCCAGCAGCGACCCGGGCGGCACTAATGAAAAACTGTTTTTT.